This T cell receptor beta chain appears in the sequencing data of a study of blood T cell repertoires in COVID-19. Study background: Acute-phase and convalescent COVID-19 samples originated in the United States, Italy and Spain. Sample material is recorded as cDNA or gDNA derived from T cells, B-cell-depleted T cells, or PBMCs.

The CDR3 runs 11 residues. V gave up 6 bases and J gave up 5 bases; unmatched junction bases: 0. Germline values: CDR1 MDHEN, CDR2 SYDVKM. Original handling: Using reference gene primer amplification, nucleated cell counts were estimated. The method was immunoSEQ multiplex PCR; TCRdb's version includes in-frame clones alone and lacks a portion of them. The V and J calls and clone size are taken from that table; D and trimming were inferred from the DNA. Here the sample spans about 140,000 clones, 80% to 90% being singletons. The V gene is TRBV28, the J gene TRBJ1-1, with TRBD1 matching over 7 bases. This clonotype originated in a woman aged 45 to 65 with acute or convalescent COVID-19. The specimen was peripheral blood. The chain's CDR3 is CASRGQTEAFF. The CDR3, as DNA: TGTGCCAGCAGGGGACAGACTGAAGCTTTCTTT.